The 20 T cell receptor beta chains below were found in one sample sequenced in a study of glioma-infiltrating T cells after dendritic cell vaccination. The protocol was immunoSEQ multiplex PCR, while the TCRdb copy is restricted to in-frame clones and leaves out a portion. The sample has fewer than 100,000 clones; just over 85% are singletons. Material: blood, obtained before dendritic cell vaccination. The receptors stem from a human donor with glioblastoma.

This chain connects TRBV9 to TRBJ2-7, with 7 bases that match TRBD1. V was clipped by 0 bases and J by 6 bases; unmatched bases: 6. In germline, CDR1 is SGDLS, CDR2 YYNGEE. The CDR3 is made up of 14 amino acids. This CDR3 reads CASSVGGGPLEQYF. The CDR3 nucleotides are TGTGCCAGCAGCGTAGGAGGGGGCCCCCTCGAGCAGTACTTC.

The genes are TRBV19 and TRBJ1-1; possible D gene TRBD1, 6 bases. The CDR3 has 13 residues. The V end lost 0 bases, the J end lost 4 bases, and 6 bases lay between the germline ends. CDR1 is LNHDA and CDR2 is SQIVND in the germline V gene (reference sequence). Here the CDR3 DNA reads TGTGCCAGTAGTATAGAGACAGGCACTGAAGCTTTCTTT. Residues: CASSIETGTEAFF.

J is TRBJ1-1 and V is TRBV7-2; D remains unclear. The ends were cut back, 5 bases at V and 3 bases at J, with 16 bases in the middle. The V gene's germline CDR1 is SGHTA and CDR2 FQGNSA. This CDR3 spans 15 amino acids. CDR3 DNA: TGTGCCAGCAGCCTAGATTCGGGTTCAGACACTGAAGCTTTCTTT. Protein product: CASSLDSGSDTEAFF.

With respect to this clone: One end of the junction does not line up with germline, which may come from a read error. The gene calls are TRBV28 and TRBJ1-2; D may be TRBD1 (6 bases). Germline V lookup: CDR1 MDHEN, CDR2 SYDVKM. This CDR3 spans 14 amino acids. CDR3 DNA: TGTGCCAGCAGGGAGGACAGACCTAAGTATGGCTACACCTTC. The encoded protein is CASREDRPKYGYTF.

The chain couples TRBV6-5 to TRBJ1-2; D gene unclear. The V gene's germline CDR1 is MNHEY and CDR2 SVGAGI. Deletions cut 0 bases from V and 8 bases from J, with 13 bases between. This CDR3 comprises 14 residues. The CDR3 protein is CASSYSTARGGYTF. The CDR3 bases are TGTGCCAGCAGTTACTCGACCGCCCGAGGAGGCTACACCTTC.

The V gene is TRBV30, the J gene TRBJ2-7, with TRBD2 identical over 10 bases. The germline gives CDR1 GTSNPN, CDR2 SVGIG (reference sequence). V dropped 2 bases and J dropped 1; count of bases not matched to a gene: 11. The CDR3 extends over 17 amino acids. DNA of the CDR3: TGTGCCTGGAGTAGAACCCGGACTAGCGGAATTTCCTACGAGCAGTACTTC. It yields the protein CAWSRTRTSGISYEQYF.

The rearrangement joins TRBV6-4 to TRBJ1-1; a possible D gene is TRBD1 (5 bases). Trimming left V 0 bases short and J 4 bases short, with 9 bases between. The germline V gene encodes CDR1 MRHNA and CDR2 SNTAGT. CDR3 length equals 14 residues. This CDR3 reads CASSDSSRATEAFF. In DNA form, the CDR3 reads TGTGCCAGCAGTGACTCGAGCAGGGCCACTGAAGCTTTCTTT.

The chain joins TRBV23-1 to TRBJ2-7, with D perhaps matching TRBD1 (6 bases). TRBV23-1 is reported as an ORF; its role is uncertain. V shed 0 bases and J shed 3 bases, with 18 bases lying between them. This CDR3 has 17 residues. CDR3 amino acids: CASSQSTGTHGVYEQYF. CDR3 coding DNA: TGCGCCAGCAGTCAATCGACCGGGACACACGGAGTCTACGAGCAGTACTTC.

The gene calls are TRBV30 and TRBJ2-7; TRBD2 matches at 15 bases. Germline V gives CDR1 GTSNPN, CDR2 SVGIG (reference sequence). The CDR3 sequence is 17 residues long. V was pared by 0 bases and J by 6 bases, with 9 bases of the junction left unmatched. The CDR3 protein is CAWSVTRTSGRAGEQYF. The CDR3 DNA reads TGTGCCTGGAGTGTAACCCGGACTAGCGGGAGGGCCGGCGAGCAGTACTTC. The full variable domain, its missing parts supplied by reference TRBV30 and TRBJ2-7, is SQTIHQWPATLVQPVGSPLSLECTVEGTSNPNLYWYRQAAGRGLQLLFYSVGIGQISSEVPQNLSASRPQDRQFILSSKKLLLSDSGFYLCAWSVTRTSGRAGEQYFGPGTRLTVT.

The chain has TRBV7-2 and TRBJ1-2; 7 bases line up with TRBD1. The J segment lost 6 bases and the V segment lost 5 bases, leaving 9 bases of the junction unmatched. CDR1 is SGHTA and CDR2 is FQGNSA in the germline V gene. The CDR3 covers 14 residues. In nucleotides, the CDR3 is TGTGCCAGCAGCCCCGCCGGGACAGACCATGGCTACACCTTC. Residues: CASSPAGTDHGYTF.

A few counts support this clone. This chain joins TRBV19 and TRBJ2-3; TRBD2 agrees at 8 bases. The CDR3 totals 13 residues. Germline V gene sequence: CDR1 LNHDA, CDR2 SQIVND (reference sequence). The V and J ends lost 4 bases and 5 bases, in that order; junction bases with no gene match: 2. CDR3 residues: CASSTGGGDTQYF. CDR3 DNA: TGTGCCAGTAGTACGGGAGGGGGAGATACGCAGTATTTT.

This clone was recorded once. V gene TRBV2 combines with J gene TRBJ1-1; possibly TRBD1 for D (5 bases). Looked up from germline, CDR1 is SNHLY and CDR2 is FYNNEI. V was clipped by 6 bases and J by 0 bases, with 11 bases between them. The CDR3 is 14 residues long. This CDR3 is CASRGRGMNTEAFF. In DNA, the CDR3 is TGTGCCAGCAGGGGTCGGGGGATGAACACTGAAGCTTTCTTT.

The chain employs TRBV7-3 and TRBJ2-4; 8 positions match TRBD2. The junction had 3 bases not matched to a gene; V was cut back by 2 bases and J by 9 bases. CDR1 and CDR2 (germline): SGHTA, FQGTGA. This CDR3 region has 13 residues. CDR3 DNA: TGTGCCAGCAGCTTACCGGGGGGGAGCATTCAGTACTTC. Protein: CASSLPGGSIQYF. Full variable domain (missing parts from reference TRBV7-3 and TRBJ2-4): GAGVSQTPSNKVTEKGKYVELRCDPISGHTALYWYRQSLGQGPEFLIYFQGTGAADDSGLPNDRFFAVRPEGSVSTLKIQRTERGDSAVYLCASSLPGGSIQYFGAGTRLSVL.

The chain joins TRBV23-1 to TRBJ1-5, with a tentative D call TRBD1 (5 bases). TRBV23-1 is sorted into the ORF group, with uncertain function. V was cut by 7 bases and J by 1 base, with 17 bases left in between. The CDR3 covers 16 residues. CDR3 sequence reads: CASITGQGGSNQPQHF. The CDR3 DNA sequence: TGCGCCAGCATTACCGGTCAGGGTGGGAGCAATCAGCCCCAGCATTTT.

The chain links TRBV7-3 to TRBJ1-3; D is undetermined. Germline V gene sequence: CDR1 SGHTA, CDR2 FQGTGA. The CDR3 sequence is 13 residues long. The V and J ends lost 5 bases and 10 bases respectively, with 15 bases between them. The CDR3 here is CASSPAVGGTIYF. CDR3 DNA sequence: TGTGCCAGCAGCCCGGCGGTTGGAGGGACCATATATTTT.

The rearrangement uses TRBV19 and TRBJ2-7, with 8 bases that match TRBD1. The V and J ends lost 6 bases and 1 base, in that order; junction bases with no gene match: 8. Germline V gene sequence: CDR1 LNHDA, CDR2 SQIVND (reference sequence). The CDR3 extends over 15 amino acids. CDR3 in DNA: TGTGCCAGTAGCCGACCAGGGGGCTCGTCCTACGAGCAGTACTTC. Translating gives CASSRPGGSSYEQYF.

This sequence joins TRBV29-1 and TRBJ1-2, with D possibly TRBD1 on 5 matching bases. V gave up 3 bases and J gave up 7 bases, with 15 bases separating them. There are 13 residues in the CDR3. In germline, CDR1 is SQVTM, CDR2 ANQGSEA. CDR3 amino acids: CSVERVGGSGYTF. The CDR3 DNA follows: TGCAGCGTTGAGAGGGTGGGGGGAAGTGGCTACACCTTC.

The chain has TRBV2 and TRBJ2-3; D is possibly TRBD2 (5 bases). V lost 7 bases to trimming and J lost 2 bases, with 13 bases between them. Germline V lookup: CDR1 SNHLY, CDR2 FYNNEI. There are 14 residues in the CDR3. The CDR3 bases are TGTGCCAGCAAGAGAACGGGGTCCACAGATACGCAGTATTTT. Its protein is CASKRTGSTDTQYF.

The chain employs TRBV7-9 and TRBJ2-6; a possible D gene is TRBD1 (6 bases). Trimming shortened V by 5 bases and J by 4 bases, and 21 bases separated the two germline ends. Germline values: CDR1 SEHNR, CDR2 FQNEAQ (reference sequence). The CDR3 consists of 18 residues. DNA of the CDR3: TGTGCCAGCAGCGCACTCGGGACACCCACCCTCGGGGCCAACGTCCTGACTTTC. This translates into CASSALGTPTLGANVLTF.

This chain uses TRBV10-3 with TRBJ1-2, with D possibly TRBD1 on 5 matching bases. The CDR3 is made up of 15 amino acids. V was trimmed by 0 bases and J by 1 base, leaving 9 bases between them. Germline V gene lookup returns CDR1 ENHRY and CDR2 SYGVKD. The CDR3 DNA reads TGTGCCATCAGTGAGTCGGGCAGGGTTAACTATGGCTACACCTTC. Amino acids: CAISESGRVNYGYTF.